This entry is about one T cell receptor (beta chain). Its antigen target is currently unknown. No qualities accompany the bases; no much larger clone lies one base away. Unmatched junction bases come to 7, with V trimmed by 3 bases and J by 7 bases. CDR1 and CDR2, looked up from the germline V gene, are SGHDT and YYEEEE. From the cysteine up to the phenylalanine, the CDR3 has a length of 13 residues. The only DNA kept is the CDR3, 39 bases in frame from the first base. The sample is drawn from a study of blood T cell repertoires in COVID-19 (TCRdb year 2020). About the study as a whole: Samples covering the acute and convalescent phases of COVID-19 were provided by collaborators in the United States, Italy and Spain. HLA class I and class II types, where available, came from metadata supplied by the sample provider rather than from assay-based typing. A freely available public database, intended as a resource for researchers studying the immune response to SARS-CoV-2, is where the repertoires were released. The sample metadata nearly always contained a de-identified subject ID, COVID-19 status, age in years and sex. The dataset comprised deeply sampled blood TCRbeta repertoires from subjects exposed to, actively infected with, or recovered from COVID-19. The prospective study material was composed of cDNA or gDNA derived from T cells, B-cell-depleted T cells, or PBMCs. Samples were obtained from the ongoing ImmuneRACE study (first 160 participants) and from about 1,300 subjects provided by 6 global collaborators.

The immunoSEQ Assay, a bias-controlled multiplex PCR, was used to amplify TCRbeta CDR3 regions from genomic DNA. Under the source paper's analysis protocol: The number of nucleated cells in each sample was estimated from the amplification of reference gene primers within the assay. To quantify the absolute abundance of each unique TCRbeta CDR3 rearrangement, sequence reads were collapsed and filtered. For each sample, productive Simpson clonality was calculated as the square root of Simpson's diversity index across productive rearrangements. Imported from immuneACCESS, the table was reduced by TCRdb to in-frame sequences with V and J called. These copies leave out some clones; in studies compared against another copy, an unresolved V gene accounts for under half, and the cause of the remainder is not known. V, J and clone size were drawn from that table, and D and trimming were deduced from the DNA. In this sample the table shows over 200,000 clones, about 87% of which occur a single time. The ten largest clones represent roughly 3.9% of the sample.

Findings and caveats that apply to the study as a whole: The amount of clinical and demographic metadata varied by source and participant and was provided uncurated.

A second Seattle source provided samples from volunteer blood donors who had recovered from COVID-19. Collaborating institutions collected whole blood in K2EDTA tubes following their own protocols. Collaborator samples were shipped for TCRbeta analysis as frozen whole blood, isolated PBMCs, or DNA extracted from either sample type. The rearrangement joined TRBV5-6 to TRBJ2-7; 7 central nucleotides agree with TRBD2. Input material: peripheral blood. This TCR came from a man aged 55-75 years who had recovered from COVID-19. The DNA is as follows: TGTGCCAGCAGCTCGTTGCGGGAGAGGGAGCAGTACTTC. Its translation is CASSSLREREQYF.